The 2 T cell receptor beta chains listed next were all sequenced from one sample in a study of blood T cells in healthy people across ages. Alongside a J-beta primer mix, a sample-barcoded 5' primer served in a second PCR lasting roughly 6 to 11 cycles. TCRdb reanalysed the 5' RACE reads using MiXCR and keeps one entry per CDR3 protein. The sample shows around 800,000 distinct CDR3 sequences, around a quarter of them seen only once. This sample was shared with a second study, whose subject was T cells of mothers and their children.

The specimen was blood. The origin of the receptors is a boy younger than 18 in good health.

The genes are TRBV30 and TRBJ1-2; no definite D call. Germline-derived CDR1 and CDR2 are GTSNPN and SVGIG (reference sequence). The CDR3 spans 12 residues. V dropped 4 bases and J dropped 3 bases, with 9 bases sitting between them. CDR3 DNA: TGTGCCTGGACGGGGTTTTACTATGGCTACACCTTC. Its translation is CAWTGFYYGYTF.

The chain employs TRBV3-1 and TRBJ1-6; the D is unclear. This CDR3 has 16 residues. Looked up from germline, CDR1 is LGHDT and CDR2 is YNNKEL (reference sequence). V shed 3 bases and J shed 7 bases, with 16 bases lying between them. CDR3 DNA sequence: TGTGCCAGCAGCCATAATATTGGGATGAAGAATTCACCCCTCCACTTT. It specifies CASSHNIGMKNSPLHF.